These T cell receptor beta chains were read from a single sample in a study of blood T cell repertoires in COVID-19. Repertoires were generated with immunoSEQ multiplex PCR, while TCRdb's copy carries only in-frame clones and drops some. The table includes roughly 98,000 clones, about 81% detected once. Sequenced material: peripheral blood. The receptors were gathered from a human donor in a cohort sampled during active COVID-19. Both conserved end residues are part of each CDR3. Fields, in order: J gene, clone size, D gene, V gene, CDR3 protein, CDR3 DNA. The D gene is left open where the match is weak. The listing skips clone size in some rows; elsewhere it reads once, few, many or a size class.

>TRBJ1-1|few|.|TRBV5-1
CASSLEGGTEAFF
TGCGCCAGCAGCTTGGAAGGGGGAACTGAAGCTTTCTTT
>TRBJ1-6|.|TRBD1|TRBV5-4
CASSLSQGDSPLHF
TGTGCCAGCAGCTTGTCGCAGGGGGATTCACCCCTCCACTTT
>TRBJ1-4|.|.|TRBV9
CASSVGGLRGEKLFF
TGTGCCAGCAGCGTAGGAGGGTTACGGGGAGAAAAACTGTTTTTT
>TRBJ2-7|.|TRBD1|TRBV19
CASSGRQGSSYEQYF
TGTGCCAGTAGTGGCCGACAGGGCAGCTCCTACGAGCAGTACTTC
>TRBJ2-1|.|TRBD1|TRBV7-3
CASSYGQGDGNEQFF
TGTGCCAGCAGCTACGGACAGGGGGACGGCAATGAGCAGTTCTTC
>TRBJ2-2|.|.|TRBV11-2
CASSSNRGPGELFF
TGTGCCAGCAGTTCTAATCGAGGTCCAGGGGAGCTGTTTTTT
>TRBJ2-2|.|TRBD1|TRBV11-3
CASRTGQGAGGELFF
TGTGCCAGCAGAACGGGACAGGGGGCTGGCGGGGAGCTGTTTTTT
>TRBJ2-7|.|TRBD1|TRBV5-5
CASSLAWDRGTYEQYF
TGTGCCAGCAGCTTGGCTTGGGACAGGGGGACGTACGAGCAGTACTTC
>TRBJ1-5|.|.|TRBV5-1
CASSLAGPGQPQHF
TGCGCCAGCAGCTTGGCAGGGCCAGGTCAGCCCCAGCATTTT
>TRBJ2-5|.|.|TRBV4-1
CASSQEQTGGETQYF
TGCGCCAGCAGCCAAGAACAAACTGGAGGGGAGACCCAGTACTTC
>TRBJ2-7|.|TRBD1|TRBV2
CASSEPTGMSYEQYF
TGTGCCAGCAGTGAGCCGACAGGGATGTCCTACGAGCAGTACTTC